What follows are 27 T cell receptor beta chains derived from one specimen sequenced in a study of OX40 agonist ivuxolimab in advanced cancers. Sequencing was performed with immunoSEQ multiplex PCR; in TCRdb, only in-frame clones are kept and a portion is missing. The sample records 65,000 to 80,000 clones, roughly 84% being singletons. The specimen comprised CD4+ or CD8+ T cells sorted from blood, sampled in a trial of the OX40 agonist ivuxolimab. These receptors all come from an adult with an advanced solid tumor such as melanoma, head and neck, liver or kidney cancer.

Only a few counts were recorded for this clone. This rearrangement joins TRBV5-1 to TRBJ1-1; D is unresolved. In germline, CDR1 is SGHRS, CDR2 YFSETQ. The CDR3 runs to 14 residues. V was pared by 7 bases and J by 0 bases, with 13 bases between. The CDR3 is CASRTTGMNTEAFF. In DNA, the CDR3 is TGCGCCAGCCGAACCACCGGAATGAACACTGAAGCTTTCTTT.

The chain couples TRBV4-3 to TRBJ2-7; D not resolved. This CDR3 comprises 14 residues. Germline V CDR1 and CDR2: LGHNA, YSLEER. V lost 0 bases and J lost 3, with 9 bases in between. CDR3 sequence (DNA): TGCGCCAGCAGCCAAGATCTCGGCAGCTACGAGCAGTACTTC. Translation gives CASSQDLGSYEQYF.

The chain employs TRBV20-1 and TRBJ1-3; D unclear. Trimming shortened V by 8 bases and J by 4 bases, and 9 bases separated the two germline ends. CDR1 DFQATT and CDR2 SNEGSKA come from the germline V gene (reference sequence). The CDR3 covers 11 residues. The CDR3 region has the DNA TGCAGTACTCCTCGCGGAAACACCATATATTTT. Its protein is CSTPRGNTIYF.

The rearrangement joins TRBV7-8 to TRBJ1-2, with TRBD1 identical over 7 bases. This CDR3 comprises 13 residues. Germline CDR1 reads SGHVS; CDR2 reads FQNEAQ. V shed 5 bases, J shed 9 bases, and the junction held 9 bases outside the gene matches. Written as DNA, the CDR3 is TGTGCCAGCAGCCTCGACAGGGCGAAGAGCTACACCTTC. Protein product: CASSLDRAKSYTF.

This chain links TRBV5-4 with TRBJ2-5, with 12 positions matching TRBD2. The germline CDR1 and CDR2 sequences are SGHNT and YYREEE (reference sequence). The V gene end was trimmed by 0 bases and the J gene end by 2 bases; junction bases not matched to a gene: 2. The CDR3 runs to 16 residues. This chain's CDR3 is CASSLATSGSQETQYF. In DNA, the CDR3 is TGTGCCAGCAGCTTGGCGACTAGCGGGAGTCAAGAGACCCAGTACTTC.

J is TRBJ2-3 and V is TRBV5-6; D gene uncertain. Germline V lookup: CDR1 SGHDT, CDR2 YYEEEE. The ends were cut back, 1 base at V and 1 base at J, with 4 bases in the middle. The CDR3 has 13 amino acids. The CDR3 sequence is CASSLLRTDTQYF. In DNA form, the CDR3 reads TGTGCCAGCAGCTTGCTGCGCACAGATACGCAGTATTTT.

The V gene is TRBV7-9, the J gene TRBJ1-6; perhaps TRBD1 as D (5 bases). The CDR3 is 15 amino acids. Germline V gene lookup returns CDR1 SEHNR and CDR2 FQNEAQ (reference sequence). The V end was cut by 5 bases, the J end by 7 bases, with 15 bases between. CDR3 sequence: CASSLRDGGNSPLHF. The CDR3 DNA reads as TGTGCCAGCAGCCTACGGGACGGCGGAAATTCACCCCTCCACTTT.

The rearrangement joins TRBV19 to TRBJ1-3; D gene uncertain. Germline lookup yields CDR1 LNHDA and CDR2 SQIVND (reference sequence). The CDR3 has 10 residues. V was trimmed by 10 bases and J by 5 bases, leaving 6 bases between them. The DNA for the CDR3 is TGTGCCACGGGGAGAAACACCATATATTTT. It codes for CATGRNTIYF.

The V and J genes are TRBV5-5 and TRBJ1-1; tentatively, D is TRBD1 (5 bases). The length of the CDR3 is 15 residues. Trimming left V 1 base short and J 1 base short, with 11 bases between. Germline CDR1 is SGHKS and CDR2 is YYEKEE (reference sequence). The CDR3 DNA follows: TGTGCCAGCAGCTTGCAACAGGTCAGGAACACTGAAGCTTTCTTT. Protein sequence: CASSLQQVRNTEAFF. The full variable domain, rest sourced from reference TRBV5-5 and TRBJ1-1, is DAGVTQSPTHLIKTRGQQVTLRCSPISGHKSVSWYQQVLGQGPQFIFQYYEKEERGRGNFPDRFSARQFPNYSSELNVNALLLGDSALYLCASSLQQVRNTEAFFGQGTRLTVV.

The J gene is TRBJ1-2, the V gene TRBV5-1, with 11 bases identical to TRBD1. This CDR3 is built from 16 residues. CDR1 SGHRS and CDR2 YFSETQ come from the germline V gene. The trim removed 4 bases at V and 4 bases at J, leaving 9 bases unmatched. In DNA form, the CDR3 reads TGCGCCAGCAGCGAGAGACGGACAGGGGGCGTCTATGGCTACACCTTC. It specifies CASSERRTGGVYGYTF.

The V and J genes are TRBV4-3 and TRBJ2-7; D unresolved. V shed 0 bases and J shed 6 bases, with 15 bases lying between them. This CDR3 comprises 15 residues. Germline V CDR1 and CDR2: LGHNA, YSLEER. Written as DNA, the CDR3 is TGCGCCAGCAGCCAAGATCTACCGATCGTTGGCGAGCAGTACTTC. Protein: CASSQDLPIVGEQYF.

This clone ranks as large. The J gene is TRBJ2-2, the V gene TRBV6-1; D is undetermined. From germline, CDR1 is MNHNS and CDR2 SASEGT. CDR3 length equals 13 residues. Trimming removed 7 bases at V and 8 bases at J, with 14 bases between. The CDR3 DNA reads TGTGCCAGCACGTACAGCTCGGCGGGGGAGCTGTTTTTT. Amino acid sequence: CASTYSSAGELFF.

This sequence joins TRBV10-3 and TRBJ2-7; the D call may be TRBD1 or TRBD2 (6 bases each). Germline CDR1 is ENHRY and CDR2 is SYGVKD. Deletions cut 3 bases from V and 3 bases from J, with 24 bases between. CDR3 length: 18 amino acids. The CDR3 DNA is TGTGCCATCAGTGAAAGGAGGGGGGAACTCCTAACTAGCTACGAGCAGTACTTC. It translates to CAISERRGELLTSYEQYF.

In this sample, this clone turned up once. The chain links TRBV7-9 to TRBJ2-1; 9 nucleotides align to TRBD2. The CDR3 runs 15 residues. Germline CDR1 SEHNR, CDR2 FQNEAQ (reference sequence). The V segment lost 0 bases and the J segment 5 bases; nucleotides outside the gene matches: 2. The CDR3 spells CASSLASGRNNEQFF. The CDR3 nucleotides read TGTGCCAGCAGCTTAGCTAGCGGGAGAAACAATGAGCAGTTCTTC.

The chain recombines TRBV28 with TRBJ1-3; no clear D. Deletions cut 3 bases from V and 0 bases from J, with 12 bases between. CDR1 and CDR2 from the germline V gene are MDHEN and SYDVKM. The CDR3 covers 16 residues. This chain's CDR3 is CASSFLGQSSGNTIYF. CDR3 bases: TGTGCCAGCAGTTTTCTAGGGCAGAGCTCTGGAAACACCATATATTTT.

J is TRBJ2-2 and V is TRBV29-1; TRBD1 agrees at 8 bases. Trimming took 6 bases from V and 5 from J; bases not matched to a gene: 8. Per germline, CDR1 SQVTM and CDR2 ANQGSEA. The CDR3 is 14 amino acids. This chain's CDR3 is CSVPQGASTGELFF. The CDR3 region has the DNA TGCAGCGTCCCTCAGGGGGCGTCTACCGGGGAGCTGTTTTTT.

This clone was detected many times. The chain recombines TRBV9 with TRBJ2-1; D unclear. V was cut by 4 bases and J by 7 bases, with 18 bases left in between. The germline CDR1 and CDR2 sequences are SGDLS and YYNGEE. CDR3 length equals 15 residues. The CDR3 spells CASSPAGSPENEQFF. DNA for the CDR3: TGTGCCAGCAGCCCGGCAGGTTCTCCTGAGAATGAGCAGTTCTTC. Full variable domain (missing parts from reference TRBV9 and TRBJ2-1): DSGVTQTPKHLITATGQRVTLRCSPRSGDLSVYWYQQSLDQGLQFLIQYYNGEERAKGNILERFSAQQFPDLHSELNLSSLELGDSALYFCASSPAGSPENEQFFGPGTRLTVL.

The chain combines TRBV7-9 with TRBJ1-2; maybe TRBD1 (5 bases). CDR1 and CDR2 from the germline V gene are SEHNR and FQNEAQ (reference sequence). This CDR3 has 13 amino acids. Trimming left V 5 bases short and J 8 bases short, with 15 bases between. The CDR3, as DNA: TGTGCCAGCAGCGGAGCGTCAGACAGAGGCTACACCTTC. Its protein is CASSGASDRGYTF.

The J gene is TRBJ1-2, the V gene TRBV5-6, with TRBD1 identical over 11 bases. Germline V lookup: CDR1 SGHDT, CDR2 YYEEEE. Trimming at V came to 6 bases and at J to 1 base, leaving 5 bases not matched to a gene. This CDR3 comprises 15 residues. The CDR3 DNA reads TGTGCCAGCACAAGGACAGGGGGCGTTAACTATGGCTACACCTTC. Residues: CASTRTGGVNYGYTF.

The CDR3: CASSQSGNTGELFF. CDR3 nucleotide sequence: TGTGCCAGCTCACAAAGCGGGAACACCGGGGAGCTGTTTTTT. This chain uses TRBV18 with TRBJ2-2, with a possible D match to TRBD2 (5 bases). Germline V CDR1 and CDR2: KGHSH, LQKENI. The CDR3 is made up of 14 amino acids. V lost 4 bases and J lost 1, with 7 bases in between.

This clone was detected only once. The chain employs TRBV11-2 and TRBJ1-2; D is unclear. The CDR3 contains 12 residues. Trimming took 8 bases from V and 7 from J, leaving 14 bases between them. Germline CDR1 reads SGHAT; CDR2 reads FQNNGV. In nucleotides, the CDR3 is TGTGCCAGCGGGTTTCGGCGGGGTGGCTACACCTTC. Translating gives CASGFRRGGYTF.

The rearrangement joins TRBV14 to TRBJ2-5; TRBD2 aligns across 12 bases. This CDR3 comprises 20 residues. The V segment lost 1 base and the J segment 1 base; nucleotides outside the gene matches: 13. Germline-derived CDR1 and CDR2 are SGHDN and FVKESK. The CDR3 nucleotides read TGTGCCAGCAGCCAAGTAGGACTAGCGGGGTACCTCCTGGGCCAAGAGACCCAGTACTTC. This translates into CASSQVGLAGYLLGQETQYF.

The V call is TRBV2, the J call TRBJ2-7, with a weak D call TRBD1 (6 bases). The ends were cut back, 5 bases at V and 2 bases at J, with 10 bases in the middle. CDR1 SNHLY and CDR2 FYNNEI come from the germline V gene. The CDR3 runs to 13 residues. The chain's CDR3 is CASSRDKTYEQYF. The CDR3 nucleotides are TGTGCCAGCAGTCGGGACAAGACCTACGAGCAGTACTTC.

The J gene is TRBJ2-5, the V gene TRBV4-1; 14 bases are shared with TRBD2. Looked up from germline, CDR1 is MGHRA and CDR2 is YSYEKL. This CDR3 spans 18 amino acids. The J segment lost 5 bases and the V segment lost 1 base, leaving 9 bases of the junction unmatched. CDR3 loop: CASSQGGTSGGSRETQYF. CDR3 coding DNA: TGCGCCAGCAGCCAAGGTGGGACTAGCGGGGGCTCGCGGGAGACCCAGTACTTC.

This clone was found once. This rearrangement joins TRBV5-1 to TRBJ2-4; D remains ambiguous. Trimming pared 4 bases from V and 6 bases from J, leaving 11 bases between. The CDR3 length is 13 residues. Looked up from germline, CDR1 is SGHRS and CDR2 is YFSETQ. As DNA, the CDR3 is TGCGCCAGCAGCCCATCCCTGGGAAACATTCAGTACTTC. It codes for CASSPSLGNIQYF.

The chain uses TRBV28 and TRBJ2-3; D ambiguous. The CDR3 sequence is 15 residues long. V dropped 5 bases and J dropped 0 bases, with 12 bases sitting between them. The germline V gene has CDR1 MDHEN and CDR2 SYDVKM. CDR3 sequence reads: CASSTLRSSTDTQYF. DNA for the CDR3: TGTGCCAGCAGTACCCTAAGGTCTAGCACAGATACGCAGTATTTT.

The chain carries TRBV11-2 and TRBJ2-3, with D perhaps TRBD2 (6 bases). This CDR3 is built from 15 residues. Trimming stripped 2 bases from V and 3 bases from J, with 12 bases between. Germline assignment: CDR1 SGHAT and CDR2 FQNNGV. In DNA, the CDR3 is TGTGCCAGCAGCTTACTTGTTAGCGGTACAGATACGCAGTATTTT. Translated, it gives CASSLLVSGTDTQYF.